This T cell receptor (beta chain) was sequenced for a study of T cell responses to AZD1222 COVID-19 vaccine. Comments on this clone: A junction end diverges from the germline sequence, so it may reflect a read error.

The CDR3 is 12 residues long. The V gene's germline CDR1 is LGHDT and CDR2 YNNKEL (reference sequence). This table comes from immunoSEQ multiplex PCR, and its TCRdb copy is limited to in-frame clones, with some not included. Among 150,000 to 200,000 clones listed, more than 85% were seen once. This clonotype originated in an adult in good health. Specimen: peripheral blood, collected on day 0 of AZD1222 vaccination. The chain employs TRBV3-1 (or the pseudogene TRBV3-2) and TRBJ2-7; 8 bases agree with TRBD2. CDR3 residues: CASSQVRGGPHF. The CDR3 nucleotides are TGTGCCAGCAGCCAAGTACGGGGGGGCCCGCACTTC.